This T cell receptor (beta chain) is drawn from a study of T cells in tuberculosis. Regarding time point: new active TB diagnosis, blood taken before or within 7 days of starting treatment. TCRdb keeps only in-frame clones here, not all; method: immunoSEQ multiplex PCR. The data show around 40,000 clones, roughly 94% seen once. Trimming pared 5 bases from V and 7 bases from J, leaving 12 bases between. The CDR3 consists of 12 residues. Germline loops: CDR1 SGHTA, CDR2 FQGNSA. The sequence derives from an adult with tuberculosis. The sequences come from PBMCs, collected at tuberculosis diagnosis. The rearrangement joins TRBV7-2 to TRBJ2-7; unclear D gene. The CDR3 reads CASSPPRMEQYF. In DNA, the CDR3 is TGTGCCAGCAGCCCCCCCAGGATGGAGCAGTACTTC.